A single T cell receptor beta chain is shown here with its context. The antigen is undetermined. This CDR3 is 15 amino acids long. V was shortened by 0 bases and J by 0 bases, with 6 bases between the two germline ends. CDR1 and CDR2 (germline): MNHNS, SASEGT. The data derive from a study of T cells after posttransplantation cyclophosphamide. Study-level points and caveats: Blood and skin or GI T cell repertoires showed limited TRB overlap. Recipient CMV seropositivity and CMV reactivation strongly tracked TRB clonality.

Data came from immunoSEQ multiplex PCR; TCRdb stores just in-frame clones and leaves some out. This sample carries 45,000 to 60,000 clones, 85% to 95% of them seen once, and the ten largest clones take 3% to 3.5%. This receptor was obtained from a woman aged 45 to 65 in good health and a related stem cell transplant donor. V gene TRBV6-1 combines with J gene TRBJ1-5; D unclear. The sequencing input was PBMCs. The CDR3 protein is CASSEARGSNQPQHF. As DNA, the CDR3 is TGTGCCAGCAGTGAAGCGCGCGGTAGCAATCAGCCCCAGCATTTT.